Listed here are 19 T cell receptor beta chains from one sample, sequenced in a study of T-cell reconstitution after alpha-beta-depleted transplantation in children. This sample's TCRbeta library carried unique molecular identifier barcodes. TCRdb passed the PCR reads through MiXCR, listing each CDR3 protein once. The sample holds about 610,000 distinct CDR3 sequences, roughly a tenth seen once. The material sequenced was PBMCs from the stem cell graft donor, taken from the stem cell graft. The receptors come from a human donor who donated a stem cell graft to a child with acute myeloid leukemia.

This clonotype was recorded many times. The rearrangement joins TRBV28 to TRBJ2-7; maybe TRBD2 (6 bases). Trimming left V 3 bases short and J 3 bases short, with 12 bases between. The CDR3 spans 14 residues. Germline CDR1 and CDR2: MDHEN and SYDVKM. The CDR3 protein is CASSFAGPLYEQYF. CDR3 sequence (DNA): TGTGCCAGCAGTTTTGCGGGACCCCTCTACGAGCAGTACTTC.

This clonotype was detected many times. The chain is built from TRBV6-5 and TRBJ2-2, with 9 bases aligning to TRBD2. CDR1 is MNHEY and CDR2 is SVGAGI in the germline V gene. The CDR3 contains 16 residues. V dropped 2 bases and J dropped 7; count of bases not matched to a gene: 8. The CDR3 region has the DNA TGTGCCAGCAGTTACGTGCCTAGCGGGATAGTCGGGGAGCTGTTTTTT. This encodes CASSYVPSGIVGELFF.

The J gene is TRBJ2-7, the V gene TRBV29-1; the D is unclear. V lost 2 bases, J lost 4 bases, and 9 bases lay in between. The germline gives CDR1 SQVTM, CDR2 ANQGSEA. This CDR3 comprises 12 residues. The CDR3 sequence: CSVESTSYEQYF. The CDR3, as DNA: TGCAGCGTTGAATCTACTTCTTACGAGCAGTACTTC.

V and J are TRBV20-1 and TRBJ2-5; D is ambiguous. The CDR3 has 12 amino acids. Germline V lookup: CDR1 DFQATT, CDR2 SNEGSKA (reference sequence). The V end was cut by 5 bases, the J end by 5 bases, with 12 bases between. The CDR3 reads CSAPRAAETQYF. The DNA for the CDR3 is TGCAGTGCTCCTAGAGCCGCGGAGACCCAGTACTTC.

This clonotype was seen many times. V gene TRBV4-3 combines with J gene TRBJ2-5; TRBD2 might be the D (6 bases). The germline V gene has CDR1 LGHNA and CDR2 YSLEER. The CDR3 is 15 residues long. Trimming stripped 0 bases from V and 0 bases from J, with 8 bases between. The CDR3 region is CASSQDTGDQETQYF. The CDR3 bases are TGCGCCAGCAGCCAAGATACGGGAGACCAAGAGACCCAGTACTTC.

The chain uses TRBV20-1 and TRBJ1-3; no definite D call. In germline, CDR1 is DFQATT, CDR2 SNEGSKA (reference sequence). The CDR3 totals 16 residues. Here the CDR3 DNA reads TGCTGCGCTAGACATAGTGGCAGGAACTCTGGAAACACCATATATTTT. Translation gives CCARHSGRNSGNTIYF.

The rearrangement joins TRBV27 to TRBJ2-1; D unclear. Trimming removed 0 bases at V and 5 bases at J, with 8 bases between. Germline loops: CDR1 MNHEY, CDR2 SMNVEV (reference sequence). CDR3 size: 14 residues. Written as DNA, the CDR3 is TGTGCCAGCAGTTTATCTGTCTCTAACAATGAGCAGTTCTTC. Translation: CASSLSVSNNEQFF.

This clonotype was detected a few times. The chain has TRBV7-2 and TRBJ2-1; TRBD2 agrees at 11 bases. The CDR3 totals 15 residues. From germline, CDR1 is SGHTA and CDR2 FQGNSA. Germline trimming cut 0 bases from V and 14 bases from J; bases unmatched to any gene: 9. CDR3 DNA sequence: TGTGCCAGCAGCTTAGCGCTTAGCGGGAGGGCCTCGGAGTTCTTC. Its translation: CASSLALSGRASEFF.

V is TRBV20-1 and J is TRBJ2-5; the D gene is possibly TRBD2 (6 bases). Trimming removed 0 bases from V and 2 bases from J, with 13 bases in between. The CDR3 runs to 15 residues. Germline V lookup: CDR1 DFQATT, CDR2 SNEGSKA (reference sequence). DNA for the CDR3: TGCAGTGCTAGAGATGTGGCGGGATGGCAAGAGACCCAGTACTTC. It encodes CSARDVAGWQETQYF.

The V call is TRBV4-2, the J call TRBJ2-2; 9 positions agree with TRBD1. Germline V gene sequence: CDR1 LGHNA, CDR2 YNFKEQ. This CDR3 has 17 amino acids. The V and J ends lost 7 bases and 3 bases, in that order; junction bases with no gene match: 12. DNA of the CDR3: TGTGCCAGCACGTCCGGGACAGGGAAGGCCGACACCGGGGAGCTGTTTTTT. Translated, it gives CASTSGTGKADTGELFF.

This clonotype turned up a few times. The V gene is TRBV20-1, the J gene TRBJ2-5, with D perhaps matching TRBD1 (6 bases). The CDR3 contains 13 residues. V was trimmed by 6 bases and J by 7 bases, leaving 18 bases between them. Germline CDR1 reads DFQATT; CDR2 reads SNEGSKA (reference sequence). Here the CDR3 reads CSARPPQGGTQYF. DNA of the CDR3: TGCAGTGCCAGGCCACCCCAAGGGGGGACCCAGTACTTC.

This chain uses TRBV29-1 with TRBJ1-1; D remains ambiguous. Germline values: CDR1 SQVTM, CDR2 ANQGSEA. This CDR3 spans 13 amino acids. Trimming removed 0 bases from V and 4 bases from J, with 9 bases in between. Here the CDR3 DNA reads TGCAGCGTTGAAGATAGGAGTGGCACTGAAGCTTTCTTT. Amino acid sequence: CSVEDRSGTEAFF.

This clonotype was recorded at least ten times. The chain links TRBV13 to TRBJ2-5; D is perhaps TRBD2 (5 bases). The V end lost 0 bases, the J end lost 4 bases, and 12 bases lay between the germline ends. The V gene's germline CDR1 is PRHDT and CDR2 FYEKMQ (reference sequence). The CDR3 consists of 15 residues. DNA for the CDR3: TGTGCCAGCAGCTTAGGGACCGGTCGGGGAGAGACCCAGTACTTC. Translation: CASSLGTGRGETQYF.

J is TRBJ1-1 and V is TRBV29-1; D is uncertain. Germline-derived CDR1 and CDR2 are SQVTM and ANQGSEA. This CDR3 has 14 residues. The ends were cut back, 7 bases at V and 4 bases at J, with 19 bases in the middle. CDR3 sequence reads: CSAPPWVGSTEAFF. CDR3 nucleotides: TGCAGCGCCCCCCCTTGGGTGGGGAGCACTGAAGCTTTCTTT.

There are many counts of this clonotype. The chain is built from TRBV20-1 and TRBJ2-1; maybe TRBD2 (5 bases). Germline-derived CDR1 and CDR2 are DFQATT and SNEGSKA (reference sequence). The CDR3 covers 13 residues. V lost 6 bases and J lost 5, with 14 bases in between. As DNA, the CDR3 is TGCAGTGCCCCGGGGAGTTACCACAATGAGCAGTTCTTC. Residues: CSAPGSYHNEQFF.

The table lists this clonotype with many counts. CDR3 protein: CASSSTSGNTGELFF. In nucleotides, the CDR3 is TGCGCCAGCAGCTCAACTAGCGGTAACACCGGGGAGCTGTTTTTT. This chain connects TRBV5-1 to TRBJ2-2, with 8 bases identical to TRBD2. Germline CDR1 reads SGHRS; CDR2 reads YFSETQ. The CDR3 spans 15 residues. The ends lost 3 bases at V and 2 bases at J; junction bases unmatched: 3.

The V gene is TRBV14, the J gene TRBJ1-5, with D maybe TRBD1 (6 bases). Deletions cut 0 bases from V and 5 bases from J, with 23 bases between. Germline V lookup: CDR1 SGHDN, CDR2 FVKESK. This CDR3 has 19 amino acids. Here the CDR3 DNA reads TGTGCCAGCAGCCAAGATCTAGGGGGGACGACGGGAGACTATCAGCCCCAGCATTTT. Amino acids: CASSQDLGGTTGDYQPQHF.

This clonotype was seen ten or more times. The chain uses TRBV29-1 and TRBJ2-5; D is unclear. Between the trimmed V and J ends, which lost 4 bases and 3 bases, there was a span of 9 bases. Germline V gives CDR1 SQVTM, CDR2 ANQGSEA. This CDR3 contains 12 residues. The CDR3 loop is CSVGVIEETQYF. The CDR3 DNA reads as TGCAGCGTTGGAGTTATTGAAGAGACCCAGTACTTC.

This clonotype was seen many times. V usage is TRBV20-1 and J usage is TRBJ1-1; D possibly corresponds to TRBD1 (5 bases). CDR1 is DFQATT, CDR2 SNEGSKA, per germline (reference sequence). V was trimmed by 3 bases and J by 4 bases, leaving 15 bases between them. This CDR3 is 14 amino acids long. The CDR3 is CSASIGTEITEAFF. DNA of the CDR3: TGCAGTGCTAGTATCGGGACTGAAATCACTGAAGCTTTCTTT.